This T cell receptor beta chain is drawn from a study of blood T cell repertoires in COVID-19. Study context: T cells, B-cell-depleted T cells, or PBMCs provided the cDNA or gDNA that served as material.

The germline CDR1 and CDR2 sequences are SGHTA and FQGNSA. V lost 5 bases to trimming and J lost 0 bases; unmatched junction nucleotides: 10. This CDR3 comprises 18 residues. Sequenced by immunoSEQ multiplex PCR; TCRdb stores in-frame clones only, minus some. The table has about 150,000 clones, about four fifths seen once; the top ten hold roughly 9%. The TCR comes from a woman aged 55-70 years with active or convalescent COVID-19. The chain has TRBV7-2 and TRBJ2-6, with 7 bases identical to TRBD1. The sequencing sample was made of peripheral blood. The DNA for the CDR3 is TGTGCCAGCAGCCCCCGGGACAGCGCCTCCTCTGGGGCCAACGTCCTGACTTTC. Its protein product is CASSPRDSASSGANVLTF.